This T cell receptor beta chain was captured by sequencing in a study of human T cells and chemical hapten exposure. Background on the study: An area of 2 cm by approximately 2 cm on upper inner arm skin received 2% DPC for sensitization. Chiefly women, the patients showed alopecia areata, totalis or universalis.

Noted time point: patch test 1, 2 weeks after DPC sensitization. Treatment described: therapeutic diphenylcyclopropenone sensitization with weekly scalp DPC. From the RACE reads, TCRdb called clonotypes with MiXCR, one entry per CDR3 protein. Altogether some 82,000 distinct CDR3 sequences are present, about 10% being singletons, with the ten largest covering around 4.4%. This TCR derives from a woman aged 45-60 years with alopecia areata. Some clones in this sample may be carry-over from other donors' samples. Source: whole blood, taken in connection with sensitization to the hapten diphenylcyclopropenone (DPC).

In DNA form, the CDR3 reads TGTGCCAGCAGTCCCCCGGGGGAGGTACAGTACTTC. The encoded protein is CASSPPGEVQYF. The chain is built from TRBV28 and TRBJ2-7; the D gene is possibly TRBD2 (6 bases). The CDR3 runs 12 residues. CDR1 and CDR2 (germline): MDHEN, SYDVKM. Trimming removed 5 bases at V and 10 bases at J, with 15 bases between.